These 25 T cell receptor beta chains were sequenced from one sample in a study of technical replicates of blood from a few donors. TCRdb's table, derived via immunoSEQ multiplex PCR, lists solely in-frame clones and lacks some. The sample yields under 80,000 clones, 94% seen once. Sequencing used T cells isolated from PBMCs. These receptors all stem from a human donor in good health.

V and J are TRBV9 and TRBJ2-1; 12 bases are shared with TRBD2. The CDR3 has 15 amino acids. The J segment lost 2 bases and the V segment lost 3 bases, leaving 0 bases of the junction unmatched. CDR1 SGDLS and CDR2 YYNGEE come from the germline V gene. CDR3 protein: CASSASGGAYNEQFF. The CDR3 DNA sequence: TGTGCCAGCAGCGCTAGCGGGGGGGCCTACAATGAGCAGTTCTTC.

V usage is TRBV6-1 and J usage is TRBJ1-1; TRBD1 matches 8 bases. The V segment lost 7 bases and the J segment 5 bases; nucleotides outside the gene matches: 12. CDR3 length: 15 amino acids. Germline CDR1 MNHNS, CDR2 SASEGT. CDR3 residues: CASKWFDRGDTEAFF. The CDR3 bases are TGTGCCAGCAAATGGTTCGACAGGGGAGATACTGAAGCTTTCTTT.

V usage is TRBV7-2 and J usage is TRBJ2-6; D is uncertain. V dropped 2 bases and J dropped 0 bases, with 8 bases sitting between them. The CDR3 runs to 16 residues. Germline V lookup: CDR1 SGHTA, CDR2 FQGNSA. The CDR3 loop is CASSLFISSGANVLTF. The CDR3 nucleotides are TGTGCCAGCAGCTTATTTATCAGCTCTGGGGCCAACGTCCTGACTTTC.

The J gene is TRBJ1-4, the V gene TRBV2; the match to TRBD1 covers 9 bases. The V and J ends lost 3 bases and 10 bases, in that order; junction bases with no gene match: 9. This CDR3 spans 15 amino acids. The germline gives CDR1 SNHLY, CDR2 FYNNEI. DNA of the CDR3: TGTGCCAGCAGTGATTCGCGGACAGGGGTTTTAAAACTGTTTTTT. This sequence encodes CASSDSRTGVLKLFF.

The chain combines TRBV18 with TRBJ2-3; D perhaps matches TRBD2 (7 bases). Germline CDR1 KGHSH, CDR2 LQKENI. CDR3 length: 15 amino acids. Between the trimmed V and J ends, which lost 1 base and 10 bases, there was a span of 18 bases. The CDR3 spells CASSPRGTTGGPQYF. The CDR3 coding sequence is TGTGCCAGCTCACCACGGGGGACAACCGGGGGGCCGCAGTATTTT.

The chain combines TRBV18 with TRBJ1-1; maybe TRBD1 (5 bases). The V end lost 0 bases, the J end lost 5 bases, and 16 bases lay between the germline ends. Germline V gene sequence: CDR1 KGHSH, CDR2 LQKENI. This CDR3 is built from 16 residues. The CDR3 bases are TGTGCCAGCTCACCACCGTCTTCGGGGACTGTAACTGAAGCTTTCTTT. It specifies CASSPPSSGTVTEAFF.

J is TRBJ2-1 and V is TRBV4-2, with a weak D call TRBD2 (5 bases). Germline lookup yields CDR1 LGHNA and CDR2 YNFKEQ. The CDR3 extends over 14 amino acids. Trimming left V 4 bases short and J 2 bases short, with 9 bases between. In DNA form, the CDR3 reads TGTGCCAGCAGCCGCCCCGGGACCTACAATGAGCAGTTCTTC. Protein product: CASSRPGTYNEQFF.

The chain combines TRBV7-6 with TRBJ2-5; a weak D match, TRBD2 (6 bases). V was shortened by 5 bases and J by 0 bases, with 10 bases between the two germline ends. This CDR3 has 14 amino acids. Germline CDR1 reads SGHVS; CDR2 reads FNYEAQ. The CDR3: CASSLIADQETQYF. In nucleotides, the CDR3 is TGTGCCAGCAGCCTAATAGCGGACCAAGAGACCCAGTACTTC.

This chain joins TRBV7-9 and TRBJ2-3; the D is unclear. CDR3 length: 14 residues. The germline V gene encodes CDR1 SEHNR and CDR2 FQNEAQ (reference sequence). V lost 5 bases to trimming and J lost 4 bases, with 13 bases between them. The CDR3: CASSPRQVADTQYF. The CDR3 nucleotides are TGTGCCAGCAGCCCCCGGCAGGTGGCAGATACGCAGTATTTT.

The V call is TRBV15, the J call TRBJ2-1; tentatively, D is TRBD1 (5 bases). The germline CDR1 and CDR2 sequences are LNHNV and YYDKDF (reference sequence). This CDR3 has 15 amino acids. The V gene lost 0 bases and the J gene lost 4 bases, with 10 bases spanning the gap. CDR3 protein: CATSRDRGVYNEQFF. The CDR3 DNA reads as TGTGCCACCAGCAGAGATAGGGGCGTATACAATGAGCAGTTCTTC.

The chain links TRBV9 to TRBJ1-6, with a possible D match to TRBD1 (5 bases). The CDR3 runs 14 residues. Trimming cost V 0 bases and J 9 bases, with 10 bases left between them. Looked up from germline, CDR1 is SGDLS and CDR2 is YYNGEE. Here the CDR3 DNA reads TGTGCCAGCAGCGTAGAACAGGAGAGTTCACCCCTCCACTTT. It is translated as CASSVEQESSPLHF.

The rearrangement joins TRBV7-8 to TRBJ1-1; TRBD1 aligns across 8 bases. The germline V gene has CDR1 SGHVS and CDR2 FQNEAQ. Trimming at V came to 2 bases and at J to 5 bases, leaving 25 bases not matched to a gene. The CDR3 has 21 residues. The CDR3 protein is CASSLSVFPRDRLSFGTEAFF. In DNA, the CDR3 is TGTGCCAGCAGCTTATCTGTCTTTCCCCGGGACAGGTTAAGCTTTGGTACTGAAGCTTTCTTT.

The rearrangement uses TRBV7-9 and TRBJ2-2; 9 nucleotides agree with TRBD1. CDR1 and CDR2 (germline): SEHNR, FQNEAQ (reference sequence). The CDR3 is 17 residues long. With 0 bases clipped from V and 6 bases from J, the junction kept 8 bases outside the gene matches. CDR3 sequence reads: CASSLAPGTGSSGELFF. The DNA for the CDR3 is TGTGCCAGCAGCTTAGCTCCCGGGACAGGGTCTTCCGGGGAGCTGTTTTTT.

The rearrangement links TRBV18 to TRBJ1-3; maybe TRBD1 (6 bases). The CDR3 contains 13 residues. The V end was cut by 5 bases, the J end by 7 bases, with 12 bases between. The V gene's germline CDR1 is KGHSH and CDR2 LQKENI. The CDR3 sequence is CASSTGIMNTIYF. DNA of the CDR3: TGTGCCAGCTCAACAGGGATTATGAACACCATATATTTT.

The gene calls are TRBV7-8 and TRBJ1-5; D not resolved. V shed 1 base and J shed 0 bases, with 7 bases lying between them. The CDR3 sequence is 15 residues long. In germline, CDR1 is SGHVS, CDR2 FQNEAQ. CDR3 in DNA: TGTGCCAGCAGCTTAGATCAGTATAGCAATCAGCCCCAGCATTTT. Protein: CASSLDQYSNQPQHF.

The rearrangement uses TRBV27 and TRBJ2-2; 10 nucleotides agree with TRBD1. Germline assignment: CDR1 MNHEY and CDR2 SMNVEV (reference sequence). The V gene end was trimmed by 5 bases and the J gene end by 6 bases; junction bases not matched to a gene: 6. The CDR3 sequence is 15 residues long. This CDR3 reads CASSHPDRGAGELFF. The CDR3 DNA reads TGTGCCAGCAGTCACCCGGACAGGGGGGCCGGGGAGCTGTTTTTT.

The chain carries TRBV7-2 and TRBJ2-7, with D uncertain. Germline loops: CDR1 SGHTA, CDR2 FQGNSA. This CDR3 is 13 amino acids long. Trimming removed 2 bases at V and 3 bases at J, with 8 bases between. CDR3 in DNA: TGTGCCAGCAGCTTATCGTCGGGCTACGAGCAGTACTTC. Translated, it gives CASSLSSGYEQYF.

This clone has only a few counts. CDR3 DNA sequence: TGTGCCAGCAGCTCTATCTTGAGTGAGCAGTACTTC. It translates to CASSSILSEQYF. The chain recombines TRBV7-9 with TRBJ2-7; D remains ambiguous. V was trimmed by 4 bases and J by 7 bases, leaving 11 bases between them. The CDR3 consists of 12 residues. The V gene's germline CDR1 is SEHNR and CDR2 FQNEAQ (reference sequence).

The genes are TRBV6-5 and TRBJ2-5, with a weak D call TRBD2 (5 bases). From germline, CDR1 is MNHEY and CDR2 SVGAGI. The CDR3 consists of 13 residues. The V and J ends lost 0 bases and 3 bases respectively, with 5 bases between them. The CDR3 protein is CASSYSGEETQYF. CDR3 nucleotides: TGTGCCAGCAGTTACTCCGGGGAAGAGACCCAGTACTTC.

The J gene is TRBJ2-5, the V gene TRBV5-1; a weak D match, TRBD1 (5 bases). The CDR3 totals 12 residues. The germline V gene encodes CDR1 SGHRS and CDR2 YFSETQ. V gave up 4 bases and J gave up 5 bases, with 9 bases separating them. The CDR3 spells CASSHRRETQYF. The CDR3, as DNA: TGCGCCAGCAGCCACAGGCGGGAGACCCAGTACTTC.

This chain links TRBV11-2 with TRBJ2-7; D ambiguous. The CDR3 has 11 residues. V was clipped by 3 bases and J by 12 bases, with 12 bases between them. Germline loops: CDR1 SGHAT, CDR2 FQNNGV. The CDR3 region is CASSLSQDTYF. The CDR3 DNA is TGTGCCAGCAGCTTGTCTCAGGATACGTACTTC. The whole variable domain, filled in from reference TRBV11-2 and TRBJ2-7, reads EAGVAQSPRYKIIEKRQSVAFWCNPISGHATLYWYQQILGQGPKLLIQFQNNGVVDDSQLPKDRFSAERLKGVDSTLKIQPAKLEDSAVYLCASSLSQDTYFGPGTRLTVT.

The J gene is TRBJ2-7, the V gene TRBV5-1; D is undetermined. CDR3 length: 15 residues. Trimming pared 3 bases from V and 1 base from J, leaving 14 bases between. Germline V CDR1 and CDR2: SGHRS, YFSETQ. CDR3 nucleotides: TGCGCCAGCAGCTCATACCAAGCCCATTCCTACGAGCAGTACTTC. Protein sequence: CASSSYQAHSYEQYF.

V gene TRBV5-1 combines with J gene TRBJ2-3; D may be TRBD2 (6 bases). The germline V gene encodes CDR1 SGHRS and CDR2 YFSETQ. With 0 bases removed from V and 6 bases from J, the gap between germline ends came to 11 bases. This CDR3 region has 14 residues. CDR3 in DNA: TGCGCCAGCAGCTTGGAGGCGGGGTGGGATACGCAGTATTTT. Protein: CASSLEAGWDTQYF.

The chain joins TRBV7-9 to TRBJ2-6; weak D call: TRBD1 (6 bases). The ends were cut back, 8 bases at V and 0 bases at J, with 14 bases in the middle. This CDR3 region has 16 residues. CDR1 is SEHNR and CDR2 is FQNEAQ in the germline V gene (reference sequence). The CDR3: CASYMGATSGANVLTF. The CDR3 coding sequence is TGTGCCAGCTATATGGGGGCCACCTCTGGGGCCAACGTCCTGACTTTC.

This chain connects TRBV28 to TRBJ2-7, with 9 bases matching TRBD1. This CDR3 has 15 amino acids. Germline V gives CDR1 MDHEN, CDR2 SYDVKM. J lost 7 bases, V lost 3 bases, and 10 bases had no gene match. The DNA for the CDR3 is TGTGCCAGCAGTTTGGGGACAGGGCTGAGGTGGGAGCAGTACTTC. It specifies CASSLGTGLRWEQYF.